The present T cell receptor (beta chain) was sequenced within a study of cytomegalovirus exposure and HLA in healthy donors. Regarding the study as a whole: Serostatus for CMV was the only available immune exposure information.

The CDR3 contains 10 residues. V shed 5 bases and J shed 7 bases, with 8 bases lying between them. CDR1 is DFQATT and CDR2 is SNEGSKA in the germline V gene (reference sequence). Researchers ran the PCR with 60 Vbeta and 13 Jbeta primers. Sequenced by immunoSEQ multiplex PCR; TCRdb stores in-frame clones only, minus some. Of roughly 79,000 clones listed, approximately 74% are singletons. As concerns this clone: As yet, its antigen is unknown.

The V gene is TRBV20-1, the J gene TRBJ1-2, with D unresolved. Sequenced: PBMCs. This sequence originates from a woman in her fifties or sixties in good health and CMV-seropositive. CDR3 region: CSAGGRGYTF. The CDR3 DNA follows: TGCAGTGCTGGCGGTCGTGGCTACACCTTC.